This T cell receptor beta chain was sequenced during a study of T cell repertoires in cytomegalovirus infection. Per germline, CDR1 MNHNY and CDR2 SVGAGI (reference sequence). CDR3 length: 14 amino acids. Trimming removed 0 bases at V and 3 bases at J, with 8 bases between. Study-wide findings and caveats: Across the ex vivo response, the dominant clonotypes were HLA-C-restricted CMV-specific TCR beta clonotypes.

TCRdb fed the reads into MiXCR, producing one record per CDR3 protein. The sample lists 310,000 or so distinct CDR3 sequences; around 25% were seen once. This clonotype showed up just a few times. Its antigen is currently unknown. This chain links TRBV6-6 with TRBJ1-1, with a weak D call TRBD1 (5 bases). Sequencing was performed on PBMCs. The source of this sequence is a human donor in good health (CMV status not recorded). Some clones in this sample may be carry-over from other donors' samples. The CDR3 region is CASSYSTGHTEAFF. In nucleotides, the CDR3 is TGTGCCAGCAGTTACTCTACGGGGCACACTGAAGCTTTCTTT.